This TCR beta chain derives from a study of CD8+ T cells in alopecia areata. About the study: Treated patients were given 5 to 10 mg oral tofacitinib twice daily.

After isolation, RNA underwent reverse transcription to generate cDNA as the sequencing template. TCRdb keeps only in-frame clones here, not all; method: immunoSEQ multiplex PCR. The data hold 210,000 or so clones, with approximately 70% observed a single time. Treatment meaning: oral pan-JAK inhibitor, 5-10 mg twice daily. Trimming removed 7 bases at V and 0 bases at J, with 9 bases between. The CDR3 covers 13 residues. Germline V gene data show CDR1 as SQVTM and CDR2 as ANQGSEA. The sample in question was CD4+ T cells sorted from blood, obtained at week 44, from a patient treated with tofacitinib. The chain couples TRBV29-1 to TRBJ1-4, with D hard to call. The source is a human donor with alopecia areata. DNA for the CDR3: TGCAGCGCCCGATATGCAACTAATGAAAAACTGTTTTTT. This encodes CSARYATNEKLFF.